A single sample gave rise to the 32 T cell receptor beta chains below, sequenced in a study of shared T cell receptors in the human thymus. The repertoire was sequenced with immunoSEQ multiplex PCR; TCRdb's copy has only in-frame clones and lacks some. The table has under 450,000 clones, 85% to 95% seen once. The material sequenced was thymocytes. These receptors were collected from a human donor.

The V and J genes are TRBV15 and TRBJ2-1; 8 bases fit TRBD2. The CDR3 runs to 20 residues. V dropped 4 bases and J dropped 7; count of bases not matched to a gene: 24. Per germline, CDR1 LNHNV and CDR2 YYDKDF (reference sequence). CDR3 residues: CATSTRRPGESGSECNEQFF. The DNA for the CDR3 is TGTGCCACCAGCACCCGGAGGCCGGGGGAAAGCGGGAGCGAGTGTAATGAGCAGTTCTTC. Using reference TRBV15 and TRBJ2-1 for the parts outside the CDR3, the full variable domain is DAMVIQNPRYQVTQFGKPVTLSCSQTLNHNVMYWYQQKSSQAPKLLFHYYDKDFNNEADTPDNFQSRRPNTSFCFLDIRSPGLGDTAMYLCATSTRRPGESGSECNEQFFGPGTRLTVL.

This chain joins TRBV27 and TRBJ1-1; D possibly corresponds to TRBD1 (5 bases). Germline lookup yields CDR1 MNHEY and CDR2 SMNVEV (reference sequence). Between the trimmed V and J ends, which lost 0 bases and 3 bases, there was a span of 8 bases. CDR3 length: 14 amino acids. The CDR3 DNA is TGTGCCAGCAGTTTATCTCGGGGGGACACTGAAGCTTTCTTT. It encodes CASSLSRGDTEAFF.

The V call is TRBV5-1, the J call TRBJ2-1; 11 bases align to TRBD1. J lost 6 bases, V lost 2 bases, and 10 bases had no gene match. From germline, CDR1 is SGHRS and CDR2 YFSETQ. The CDR3 sequence is 17 residues long. The CDR3 spells CASSFPKRGTGGNEQFF. CDR3 nucleotide sequence: TGCGCCAGCAGCTTCCCGAAAAGAGGGACAGGGGGCAATGAGCAGTTCTTC.

This sequence joins TRBV7-2 and TRBJ2-1; D gene unclear. V was cut by 3 bases and J by 8 bases, with 2 bases left in between. This CDR3 spans 10 amino acids. From germline, CDR1 is SGHTA and CDR2 FQGNSA. Here the CDR3 DNA reads TGTGCCAGCAGCTTCCATGAGCAGTTCTTC. Residues: CASSFHEQFF.

The chain joins TRBV5-6 to TRBJ2-5, with TRBD2 matching over 10 bases. Germline V CDR1 and CDR2: SGHDT, YYEEEE. This CDR3 has 16 amino acids. J lost 5 bases, V lost 2 bases, and 9 bases had no gene match. This chain's CDR3 is CASSLNRLAGFETQYF. The CDR3 region has the DNA TGTGCCAGCAGCTTAAATCGACTAGCGGGTTTTGAGACCCAGTACTTC.

V gene TRBV19 combines with J gene TRBJ1-1; D perhaps matches TRBD1 (5 bases). The germline V gene encodes CDR1 LNHDA and CDR2 SQIVND (reference sequence). The V gene lost 3 bases and the J gene lost 0 bases, with 23 bases spanning the gap. This CDR3 spans 19 amino acids. The CDR3 DNA follows: TGTGCCAGTAGTATTCGTGGACCAGGGACTTTTAAGGTGAACACTGAAGCTTTCTTT. This codes for CASSIRGPGTFKVNTEAFF.

This sequence joins TRBV21-1 and TRBJ2-4; the D segment call TRBD1 is taken from the table without a DNA check. TRBV21-1 is tagged as a pseudogene. The CDR3 contains 14 residues. This CDR3 reads CASSKVGRADIQYF. Written as DNA, the CDR3 is TGTGCCAGCAGCAAAGTCGGCAGGGCGGACATTCAGTACTTC.

The chain carries TRBV6-1 and TRBJ2-3; D is possibly TRBD2 (5 bases). Trimming took 1 base from V and 8 from J, leaving 13 bases between them. There are 14 residues in the CDR3. Germline V lookup: CDR1 MNHNS, CDR2 SASEGT. This CDR3 reads CASSEDGDGGTQYF. CDR3 sequence (DNA): TGTGCCAGCAGTGAAGATGGTGACGGAGGTACGCAGTATTTT.

The chain has TRBV4-2 and TRBJ2-7; D may be TRBD1 or TRBD2 (5 bases each). The CDR3 is made up of 14 amino acids. The germline CDR1 and CDR2 sequences are LGHNA and YNFKEQ. The V end lost 1 base, the J end lost 7 bases, and 14 bases lay between the germline ends. CDR3 bases: TGTGCCAGCAGCCAAGGGGACGGGGTAGGAGAGCAGTACTTC. Protein: CASSQGDGVGEQYF.

The V call is TRBV9, the J call TRBJ1-1; weak D call: TRBD1 (6 bases). CDR1 is SGDLS and CDR2 is YYNGEE in the germline V gene. The V gene lost 2 bases and the J gene lost 3 bases, with 8 bases spanning the gap. This CDR3 contains 13 residues. CDR3 sequence (DNA): TGTGCCAGCAGCGTTCACAGGGACACTGAAGCTTTCTTT. This encodes CASSVHRDTEAFF.

CDR3 DNA: TGTGCCACCAAGGGGCGGGTACCCTACGAGCAGTACTTC. The encoded protein is CATKGRVPYEQYF. This chain uses TRBV28 with TRBJ2-7; D tentatively reads TRBD1 or TRBD2 (5 bases each). CDR1 and CDR2 (germline): MDHEN, SYDVKM. The CDR3 runs 13 residues. V lost 10 bases, J lost 2 bases, and 15 bases lay in between.

This clone has a handful of counts. The chain joins TRBV19 to TRBJ1-1, with 8 bases identical to TRBD1. The CDR3 loop spans 15 amino acids. Germline V lookup: CDR1 LNHDA, CDR2 SQIVND (reference sequence). Germline trimming cut 5 bases from V and 4 bases from J; bases unmatched to any gene: 9. The CDR3 sequence is CASSETGDLFTEAFF. For the CDR3, the DNA is TGTGCCAGTAGTGAGACAGGGGATCTATTCACTGAAGCTTTCTTT.

The chain has TRBV4-1 and TRBJ2-7, with 7 bases lining up with TRBD2. Germline CDR1 MGHRA, CDR2 YSYEKL. Trimming took 4 bases from V and 0 from J; bases not matched to a gene: 6. This CDR3 is built from 15 residues. The CDR3 bases are TGCGCCAGCAGCCCCCGGGGCGGGAGCTCCTACGAGCAGTACTTC. This translates into CASSPRGGSSYEQYF.

J is TRBJ2-5 and V is TRBV28, with TRBD2 matching 12 bases. From germline, CDR1 is MDHEN and CDR2 SYDVKM. The CDR3 contains 15 residues. The V and J ends lost 6 bases and 2 bases, in that order; junction bases with no gene match: 4. CDR3 coding DNA: TGTGCCAGCAGCCCCGGACTAGCGGGACAAGAGACCCAGTACTTC. Translating gives CASSPGLAGQETQYF.

The CDR3: CASSFVTSGRGGEQFF. Here the CDR3 DNA reads TGTGCCAGCAGTTTCGTGACTAGCGGGAGGGGGGGTGAGCAGTTCTTC. V and J are TRBV27 and TRBJ2-1, with 14 nucleotides matching TRBD2. CDR1 is MNHEY and CDR2 is SMNVEV in the germline V gene (reference sequence). This CDR3 is 16 amino acids long. V lost 3 bases to trimming and J lost 9 bases; unmatched junction nucleotides: 7.

For the CDR3, the DNA is TGTGCCAGCAGCGTCCGGGACAGTAATGAAAAACTGTTTTTT. Encoded protein: CASSVRDSNEKLFF. J is TRBJ1-4 and V is TRBV9; 7 positions match TRBD1. This CDR3 region has 14 residues. With 2 bases clipped from V and 4 bases from J, the junction kept 2 bases outside the gene matches. The germline V gene has CDR1 SGDLS and CDR2 YYNGEE.

The chain has TRBV18 and TRBJ1-2; a weak D match, TRBD1 (5 bases). V lost 2 bases to trimming and J lost 6 bases, with 19 bases between them. Per germline, CDR1 KGHSH and CDR2 LQKENI. CDR3 size: 16 residues. The CDR3 spells CASSPGGPEGGDGYTF. CDR3 DNA: TGTGCCAGCTCACCAGGGGGACCGGAGGGCGGGGATGGCTACACCTTC.

The chain couples TRBV5-6 to TRBJ2-1; 10 positions agree with TRBD2. The CDR3 sequence is 15 residues long. Germline CDR1 is SGHDT and CDR2 is YYEEEE. V shed 4 bases and J 4 bases; nucleotides not matched to a gene: 5. Written as DNA, the CDR3 is TGTGCCAGCAGCAGGACTAGCGGACCTTACAATGAGCAGTTCTTC. Residues: CASSRTSGPYNEQFF. Full variable domain (missing parts from reference TRBV5-6 and TRBJ2-1): DAGVTQSPTHLIKTRGQQVTLRCSPKSGHDTVSWYQQALGQGPQFIFQYYEEEERQRGNFPDRFSGHQFPNYSSELNVNALLLGDSALYLCASSRTSGPYNEQFFGPGTRLTVL.

The V and J genes are TRBV18 and TRBJ2-3, with D perhaps TRBD2 (6 bases). Germline V gene sequence: CDR1 KGHSH, CDR2 LQKENI. The CDR3 extends over 16 amino acids. V lost 3 bases, J lost 2 bases, and 15 bases lay in between. CDR3: CASSPSREAYTDTQYF. In nucleotides, the CDR3 is TGTGCCAGCTCACCGTCGAGGGAGGCCTACACAGATACGCAGTATTTT.

V usage is TRBV6-5 and J usage is TRBJ1-1; D remains ambiguous. The CDR3 sequence is 10 residues long. Germline V gene sequence: CDR1 MNHEY, CDR2 SVGAGI. V gave up 7 bases and J gave up 10 bases, with 10 bases separating them. CDR3 residues: CASIPLRAFF. CDR3 DNA: TGTGCCAGCATACCCCTGCGAGCTTTCTTT.

To note about this clone: The sample contains more than one DNA sequence encoding this CDR3. The chain has TRBV20-1 and TRBJ2-5, with D unclear. The CDR3 runs to 9 residues. From germline, CDR1 is DFQATT and CDR2 SNEGSKA (reference sequence). Trimming shortened V by 6 bases and J by 5 bases, and 4 bases separated the two germline ends. As DNA, the CDR3 is TGCAGTGCAGGGGAGACCCAGTACTTC. It translates to CSAGETQYF.

The gene calls are TRBV2 and TRBJ1-5; D might be TRBD1 (5 bases). The germline V gene encodes CDR1 SNHLY and CDR2 FYNNEI. The V end was cut by 6 bases, the J end by 7 bases, with 16 bases between. The CDR3 consists of 14 residues. The CDR3 DNA reads TGTGCCAGCAGCGGCCGAACAGGCGGGCAGCCCCAGCATTTT. Its translation: CASSGRTGGQPQHF.

This clone was observed a single time. The rearrangement joins TRBV4-3 to TRBJ2-7, with 8 bases aligning to TRBD1. The CDR3 spans 15 residues. Germline V gene data show CDR1 as LGHNA and CDR2 as YSLEER. Unmatched junction bases numbered 10, after V lost 5 bases and J lost 4 bases. CDR3 sequence: CASSSRQGKRYEQYF. The CDR3 DNA reads as TGCGCCAGCAGCTCGCGACAGGGGAAACGATACGAGCAGTACTTC.

This clone was recorded once. The chain carries TRBV28 and TRBJ1-5; D might be TRBD1 (5 bases). Germline values: CDR1 MDHEN, CDR2 SYDVKM. Trimming stripped 6 bases from V and 0 bases from J, with 18 bases between. The CDR3 contains 17 residues. The CDR3 reads CASRNRDVEDSNQPQHF. The CDR3 DNA reads TGTGCCAGCAGAAACCGGGACGTCGAGGATAGCAATCAGCCCCAGCATTTT.

The chain uses TRBV10-1 and TRBJ2-7; TRBD1 is a possible D gene (6 bases). V lost 3 bases and J 2 bases, leaving 11 bases between the germline ends. This CDR3 spans 14 amino acids. Germline V gene data show CDR1 as WNHNN and CDR2 as SYGVQD (reference sequence). The CDR3 protein is CASSDRDKPYEQYF. The CDR3 DNA reads TGCGCCAGCAGTGACCGGGACAAACCCTACGAGCAGTACTTC.

The V gene is TRBV6-4, the J gene TRBJ2-1; either TRBD1 or TRBD2 may supply D (5 bases each). Germline CDR1 and CDR2: MRHNA and SNTAGT. The CDR3 length is 15 residues. Trimming pared 3 bases from V and 8 bases from J, leaving 17 bases between. CDR3 in amino acids: CASSEGELTVDEQFF. The CDR3 DNA is TGTGCCAGCAGTGAAGGGGAGTTGACCGTGGATGAGCAGTTCTTC.

The rearrangement uses TRBV5-5 and TRBJ1-2; the D is unclear. Germline V gives CDR1 SGHKS, CDR2 YYEKEE (reference sequence). This CDR3 is built from 12 residues. V dropped 1 base and J dropped 6 bases, with 7 bases sitting between them. The CDR3, as DNA: TGTGCCAGCAGCTTGCTTACGGATGGCTACACCTTC. It encodes CASSLLTDGYTF.

This clone is a singleton in its sample. This chain joins TRBV5-6 and TRBJ1-2; 11 nucleotides line up with TRBD1. The CDR3 is 14 amino acids. After removal of 2 bases from V and 8 bases from J, the junction contained 5 bases not matched to a gene. CDR1 SGHDT and CDR2 YYEEEE come from the germline V gene. CDR3 nucleotides: TGTGCCAGCAGCTTTGGACAGGGGGCACGGGGCTACACCTTC. Translating gives CASSFGQGARGYTF.

This rearrangement joins TRBV4-1 to TRBJ2-2; 8 bases are a match to TRBD2. The CDR3 runs to 17 residues. Unmatched junction bases numbered 10, after V lost 2 bases and J lost 5 bases. CDR1 is MGHRA, CDR2 YSYEKL, per germline. CDR3 loop: CASSQLPGTSATGELFF. The CDR3 DNA follows: TGCGCCAGCAGCCAACTACCCGGGACTAGTGCGACCGGGGAGCTGTTTTTT.

The rearrangement links TRBV5-5 to TRBJ2-1, with 14 positions matching TRBD2. The CDR3 spans 17 residues. Per the germline V gene, CDR1 is SGHKS and CDR2 is YYEKEE (reference sequence). After removal of 4 bases from V and 7 bases from J, the junction contained 10 bases not matched to a gene. The CDR3 is CASSKTGLAGVGNEQFF. Here the CDR3 DNA reads TGTGCCAGCAGCAAAACGGGACTAGCGGGAGTAGGGAATGAGCAGTTCTTC.

This clone was observed a single time. The V gene is TRBV6-1, the J gene TRBJ1-2, with TRBD1 matching over 10 bases. The junction had 5 bases not matched to a gene; V was cut back by 6 bases and J by 7 bases. Germline V gives CDR1 MNHNS, CDR2 SASEGT. The CDR3 covers 13 residues. This chain's CDR3 is CASSGGTGVGYTF. The CDR3 bases are TGTGCCAGCAGCGGCGGGACAGGGGTTGGCTACACCTTC.

This clone was counted a single time. The rearrangement links TRBV30 to TRBJ1-2, with D uncertain. The CDR3 is made up of 17 amino acids. The germline CDR1 and CDR2 sequences are GTSNPN and SVGIG (reference sequence). V was cut by 0 bases and J by 0 bases, with 17 bases left in between. CDR3 bases: TGTGCCTGGAGTGTACAAAGTCCTGTGAATGCTAACTATGGCTACACCTTC. This encodes CAWSVQSPVNANYGYTF.